This T cell receptor (beta chain) originates from a study of Ad26.COV2.S vaccination and SARS-CoV-2 variants. Overall study findings and caveats: Spike-specific TCR breadth in vaccine recipients exceeded that seen in placebo recipients. Vaccine and placebo groups showed comparable non-spike TCR breadth.

Concerning this clone itself: What it binds is unknown.

Per the germline V gene, CDR1 is LGHDT and CDR2 is YNNKEL (reference sequence). Trimming stripped 1 base from V and 1 base from J, with 14 bases between. This CDR3 has 17 amino acids. Profiled with immunoSEQ multiplex PCR; TCRdb holds only in-frame clones, not every one. The profile shows more than 150,000 clones, 70% to 90% of them singletons. The chain carries TRBV3-1 (or the pseudogene TRBV3-2) and TRBJ1-5; a possible D gene is TRBD1 (6 bases). Sequencing used peripheral blood, obtained after recovery from COVID-19. This TCR derives from a human donor who had recovered from COVID-19. The CDR3 DNA sequence: TGTGCCAGCAGCCAAGTAGGAATCACAGGGAGCAATCAGCCCCAGCATTTT. This translates into CASSQVGITGSNQPQHF.